Reported below is one T cell receptor (beta chain). CDR1 SGHDT and CDR2 YYEEEE come from the germline V gene. Trimming stripped 0 bases from V and 0 bases from J, with 18 bases between. This CDR3 region has 18 residues. This sample is part of a study of identical twins. TCRdb re-analysed the 5' RACE reads in MiXCR, keeping a single row per CDR3 protein. The data hold more than 600,000 distinct CDR3 sequences, with 15% to 20% observed a single time. These records were also assigned to another study, of T cells expressing NK-cell markers. As that report states: The leading position in the CD3+CD56-NKG2C+ fraction of several donors also went to these clonotypes.

The rearrangement uses TRBV5-6 and TRBJ1-1; TRBD1 might be the D (6 bases). The sequenced material came from PBMCs. The receptor was derived from a woman between 18 and 30 years old in good health. Here the CDR3 DNA reads TGTGCCAGCAGCTTGGCCAAGGGGGGGGCGGCGATGAACACTGAAGCTTTCTTT. Residues: CASSLAKGGAAMNTEAFF. The whole variable domain, filled in from reference TRBV5-6 and TRBJ1-1, reads DAGVTQSPTHLIKTRGQQVTLRCSPKSGHDTVSWYQQALGQGPQFIFQYYEEEERQRGNFPDRFSGHQFPNYSSELNVNALLLGDSALYLCASSLAKGGAAMNTEAFFGQGTRLTVV.